Each of the 10 T cell receptor beta chains below was sequenced from the same sample in a study of blood T cell repertoires in COVID-19. TCRdb's table, derived via immunoSEQ multiplex PCR, lists solely in-frame clones and lacks some. The sample yields under 200,000 clones, approximately 86% seen once. The sequenced sample was peripheral blood. The receptors come from a man in his sixties with acute or convalescent COVID-19.

V and J are TRBV10-3 and TRBJ2-1; the match to TRBD2 covers 7 bases. There are 16 residues in the CDR3. In germline, CDR1 is ENHRY, CDR2 SYGVKD. Trimming removed 5 bases from V and 4 bases from J; junction bases left unmatched: 11. The CDR3 DNA reads TGTGCCATCAGTACCTTTCGCGGGAGAGGGTACAATGAGCAGTTCTTC. It specifies CAISTFRGRGYNEQFF.

The chain is built from TRBV5-1 and TRBJ2-1; TRBD2 matches at 11 bases. This CDR3 has 17 residues. V was pared by 1 base and J by 5 bases, with 8 bases of the junction left unmatched. Germline values: CDR1 SGHRS, CDR2 YFSETQ. This chain's CDR3 is CASSLRGRTSGHNEQFF. In DNA, the CDR3 is TGCGCCAGCAGCTTGCGGGGACGGACTAGCGGGCACAATGAGCAGTTCTTC. Looking up the rest from reference TRBV5-1 and TRBJ2-1 gives the full variable domain: KAGVTQTPRYLIKTRGQQVTLSCSPISGHRSVSWYQQTPGQGLQFLFEYFSETQRNKGNFPGRFSGRQFSNSRSEMNVSTLELGDSALYLCASSLRGRTSGHNEQFFGPGTRLTVL.

This chain uses TRBV28 with TRBJ1-4; unclear D gene. This CDR3 spans 18 amino acids. The germline V and J ends were trimmed by 0 bases and 0 bases, with 14 bases remaining between them. The V gene's germline CDR1 is MDHEN and CDR2 SYDVKM. CDR3 coding DNA: TGTGCCAGCAGTTTATGGGCCCTCAACCGTGCAACTAATGAAAAACTGTTTTTT. Amino acids: CASSLWALNRATNEKLFF.

In its sample, this clone was seen once. The chain recombines TRBV3-1 (or the pseudogene TRBV3-2) with TRBJ2-7; 12 nucleotides agree with TRBD2. The V gene's germline CDR1 is LGHDT and CDR2 YNNKEL (reference sequence). The V gene end was trimmed by 6 bases and the J gene end by 0 bases; junction bases not matched to a gene: 6. This CDR3 contains 16 residues. CDR3 loop: CASSAPGLAGSYEQYF. CDR3 coding DNA: TGTGCCAGCAGTGCCCCGGGACTAGCGGGCTCCTACGAGCAGTACTTC.

The chain employs TRBV19 and TRBJ1-5; a weak D match, TRBD1 (5 bases). V was cut by 7 bases and J by 4 bases, with 8 bases left in between. The CDR3 totals 12 residues. Germline V lookup: CDR1 LNHDA, CDR2 SQIVND (reference sequence). The CDR3 here is CASTQGNQPQHF. The DNA of the CDR3 is TGTGCCAGTACTCAGGGAAATCAGCCCCAGCATTTT.

V usage is TRBV29-1 and J usage is TRBJ2-1, with 7 nucleotides matching TRBD2. The CDR3 contains 11 residues. Germline trimming cut 6 bases from V and 8 bases from J; bases unmatched to any gene: 4. Germline CDR1 reads SQVTM; CDR2 reads ANQGSEA. The CDR3 DNA sequence: TGCAGCGTCGGGGGGAGCGATGAGCAGTTCTTC. The encoded protein is CSVGGSDEQFF.

This chain joins TRBV7-6 and TRBJ1-2; 8 nucleotides align to TRBD1. This CDR3 contains 16 residues. Per germline, CDR1 SGHVS and CDR2 FNYEAQ. V was clipped by 5 bases and J by 4 bases; unmatched bases: 12. CDR3 region: CASSPLQGAPSYGYTF. Here the CDR3 DNA reads TGTGCCAGCAGCCCACTCCAGGGGGCTCCTAGCTATGGCTACACCTTC.

This sequence joins TRBV18 and TRBJ1-2; 7 positions match TRBD1. CDR1 is KGHSH and CDR2 is LQKENI in the germline V gene. The CDR3 has 15 residues. With V trimmed by 4 bases and J by 3 bases, 8 bases remained unmatched. The CDR3 region has the DNA TGTGCCAGCTCACTGCAGACAGGGCCAGACTATGGCTACACCTTC. Its translation is CASSLQTGPDYGYTF. Full variable domain (missing parts from reference TRBV18 and TRBJ1-2): NAGVMQNPRHLVRRRGQEARLRCSPMKGHSHVYWYRQLPEEGLKFMVYLQKENIIDESGMPKERFSAEFPKEGPSILRIQQVVRGDSAAYFCASSLQTGPDYGYTFGSGTRLTVV.

This clone occurred a few times. The V and J genes are TRBV9 and TRBJ2-5; 10 positions agree with TRBD1. CDR3 length: 14 amino acids. J lost 8 bases, V lost 0 bases, and 4 bases had no gene match. In germline, CDR1 is SGDLS, CDR2 YYNGEE. The CDR3 here is CASSVDGTGVTQYF. In DNA, the CDR3 is TGTGCCAGCAGCGTAGACGGGACAGGGGTTACCCAGTACTTC.

The chain has TRBV3-1 (or the pseudogene TRBV3-2) and TRBJ2-7; maybe TRBD2 (6 bases). The CDR3 contains 14 residues. Germline CDR1 reads LGHDT; CDR2 reads YNNKEL (reference sequence). Trimming removed 8 bases at V and 0 bases at J, with 14 bases between. CDR3 DNA sequence: TGTGCCAGCTCCCTCGGGACTCGCTCCTACGAGCAGTACTTC. This gives the protein CASSLGTRSYEQYF.